This TCR beta chain was sequenced during a study of T cell changes during pregnancy in multiple sclerosis. This table comes from immunoSEQ multiplex PCR, and its TCRdb copy is limited to in-frame clones, with some not included. The profile shows tens of thousands of clones, about 86% of them singletons. The source was CD4+ T cells from peripheral blood mononuclear cells, collected in the first trimester of pregnancy. This clonotype was sampled from a female donor in good health, enrolled as a control in a pregnancy study.

As DNA, the CDR3 is TGTGCAAGTCGCTTAGTAGCGGGAGTGGCCTCTAGCACAGATACGCAGTATTTT. This encodes CASRLVAGVASSTDTQYF. V gene TRBV12-2 combines with J gene TRBJ2-3; the DNA was not compared with TRBD2, the D call given in the table. TRBV12-2 is marked as a pseudogene. CDR3 size: 18 residues.